Listed below are T cell receptor beta chains from one sample, sequenced in a study of T-cell memory formation after mild COVID-19. TCRdb analysed the 5' RACE reads with MiXCR anew, one entry per CDR3 protein. The profile covers 300,000 to 350,000 distinct CDR3 sequences, with 15% to 20% appearing a single time and under 25% taken by the ten largest. Input material: PBMCs or a T cell subset sorted from them (not recorded which). The receptors derive from a man aged 18 to 30 who had mild COVID-19 (a few samples of this study predate the infection). Cell type and time point are not known. Each CDR3 is given with its conserved first and last residue. Each record gives: CDR3 protein, CDR3 DNA, CDR3 length, D gene, clone size, V gene, J gene. D genes are given only for firm matches. Rows give clone size only sometimes, using once, few, many, or a class for an expanded clone.

CASSLSATNEKLFF	TGTGCCAGCAGCCTAAGTGCAACTAATGAAAAACTGTTTTTT	14	NA	many	TRBV28	TRBJ1-4
CASSREGTGSGYTF	TGTGCCAGCAGCCGGGAGGGGACAGGGTCTGGCTACACCTTC	14	TRBD1	many	TRBV7-2	TRBJ1-2
CASSLGWTGNETQYF	TGTGCCAGCAGCTTAGGGTGGACGGGTAATGAGACCCAGTACTTC	15	NA	few	TRBV7-9	TRBJ2-5
CASSHPLRAESSGANVLTF	TGTGCCAGCAGCCACCCCCTTCGGGCAGAGAGCTCTGGGGCCAACGTCCTGACTTTC	19	NA	NA	TRBV7-9	TRBJ2-6
CASSPSGTSYGYTF	TGTGCCAGCAGTCCCTCCGGGACAAGCTATGGCTACACCTTC	14	NA	once	TRBV27	TRBJ1-2
CASIGGVRNEQFF	TGTGCCAGCATAGGAGGGGTTCGGAATGAGCAGTTCTTC	13	NA	NA	TRBV28	TRBJ2-1
CASSLTTGGTEAFF	TGTGCGAGCAGTCTCACGACAGGGGGGACTGAAGCTTTCTTT	14	TRBD1	NA	TRBV12-3/TRBV12-4	TRBJ1-1
CASSQTPDYGYTF	TGTGCCAGCAGCCAGACGCCTGACTATGGCTACACCTTC	13	NA	few	TRBV28	TRBJ1-2
CASSLGVSEAFF	TGTGCCAGCAGCTTAGGAGTTTCTGAAGCTTTCTTT	12	NA	many	TRBV7-9	TRBJ1-1
CASSLVRAYQETQYF	TGTGCCAGCAGCTTAGTTCGGGCCTACCAAGAGACCCAGTACTTC	15	NA	few	TRBV7-2	TRBJ2-5